These 32 T cell receptor beta chains share one sample of origin, sequenced in a study of T cells in women clearing cervical HPV infection. Generated by immunoSEQ multiplex PCR, the TCRdb table keeps only in-frame clones and is missing some. The sample has 20,000 to 25,000 clones. The sequenced sample consisted of blood buffy coat. All receptors come from a woman between 18 and 70 years old with a cervical HPV16 infection that either progressed to CIN3+ or cleared (not recorded which).

The CDR3 spells CASIRGQGADTQYF. CDR3 bases read: TGTGCCAGCATTAGAGGACAGGGGGCAGATACG. The gene calls are TRBV6-2 or TRBV6-3 and TRBJ2-3; 10 bases match TRBD1. The read ends 3 residues before the CDR3 terminus; that terminus is restored from the germline J gene. Germline V gene lookup returns CDR1 MNHEY and CDR2 SVGEGT. This CDR3 comprises 14 residues. Germline trimming cut 7 bases from V and 4 bases from J; bases unmatched to any gene: 5.

On this clone itself: The read terminates 3 residues before the CDR3 end, so the remaining end is supplied by the germline J gene. The V and J genes are TRBV2 and TRBJ1-3, with 7 positions matching TRBD1. The ends lost 6 bases at V and 1 base at J; junction bases unmatched: 18. The CDR3 is 19 amino acids. The germline CDR1 and CDR2 sequences are SNHLY and FYNNEI. CDR3 DNA (partial): TGTGCCAGCAGACGACGGGACAGTCCCAATTATGTATCTGGAAACACC. Translating gives CASRRRDSPNYVSGNT. The CDR3 in full is CASRRRDSPNYVSGNTIYF.

Details on this clone: Read sequence stops 3 residues before the CDR3 end, and the germline J gene provides the missing end. The rearrangement links TRBV30 to TRBJ1-6, with D unresolved. The germline gives CDR1 GTSNPN, CDR2 SVGIG (reference sequence). The V end was cut by 0 bases, the J end by 4 bases, with 7 bases between. There are 14 residues in the CDR3. The chain's CDR3 is CAWSVLRYNSPLHF. Incomplete CDR3 DNA: TGTGCCTGGAGTGTACTACGGTATAATTCACCC.

On this clone itself: The read is 3 residues too short to cover the CDR3 end, so that end is filled in from the germline J gene. The V gene is TRBV19, the J gene TRBJ1-1, with D perhaps matching TRBD1 (6 bases). There are 11 residues in the CDR3. The germline CDR1 and CDR2 sequences are LNHDA and SQIVND (reference sequence). Between the trimmed V and J ends, which lost 10 bases and 4 bases, there was a span of 10 bases. CDR3 amino acids: CANTGTTEAFF. The sequenced part of the CDR3 DNA is TGTGCCAACACAGGGACCACTGAA.

Note on this clone: Read data end 3 residues before the CDR3 end; the end is taken from the germline J gene. V gene TRBV30 combines with J gene TRBJ1-6, with D maybe TRBD1 (5 bases). V lost 4 bases, J lost 7 bases, and 11 bases lay in between. This CDR3 comprises 13 residues. CDR1 and CDR2 from the germline V gene are GTSNPN and SVGIG (reference sequence). The sequenced CDR3 bases are TGTGCCTGGACTGGGACTTCAAATTCACCC. It is translated as CAWTGTSNSP. The CDR3 in its entirety is CAWTGTSNSPLHF.

Worth noting for this clone: The read comes to an end 3 residues before the CDR3 does, leaving the germline J gene to fill in the end. The chain employs TRBV7-9 and TRBJ2-1, with D possibly TRBD2 on 5 matching bases. The V end was cut by 1 base, the J end by 7 bases, with 8 bases between. There are 13 residues in the CDR3. From germline, CDR1 is SEHNR and CDR2 FQNEAQ (reference sequence). The sequenced CDR3 bases are TGTGCCAGCAGCTTAGTTAGCGCGAATGAG. It encodes CASSLVSANE. The CDR3 reads in full as CASSLVSANEQFF.

On this clone itself: Read sequence stops 3 residues before the CDR3 end, and the germline J gene provides the missing end. The J gene is TRBJ1-2, the V gene TRBV7-8; D not certain. The CDR3 is 18 amino acids. Germline lookup yields CDR1 SGHVS and CDR2 FQNEAQ. This chain's CDR3 is CASSHRLRTTKQRRDYTF. The DNA read from the CDR3 is TGTGCCAGCAGCCACCGACTTCGGACTACAAAACAAAGAAGGGAC.

About this clone itself: From the germline J gene comes the end of the CDR3, since the read stops 3 residues before it. V usage is TRBV2 and J usage is TRBJ2-7, with TRBD2 matching 8 bases. The CDR3 consists of 15 residues. Germline-derived CDR1 and CDR2 are SNHLY and FYNNEI. V gave up 6 bases and J gave up 1 base; unmatched junction bases: 8. The CDR3 protein is CASRLSGDKSYEQYF. The sequenced part of the CDR3 DNA is TGTGCCAGCAGACTTAGCGGGGATAAATCCTACGAG.

Turning to this clone: The CDR3 end is not reached by the read, which stops 3 residues before it; the germline J gene fills it in. The V call is TRBV7-2, the J call TRBJ2-7; maybe TRBD2 (7 bases). Germline V lookup: CDR1 SGHTA, CDR2 FQGNSA. The CDR3 is 15 residues long. V gave up 2 bases and J gave up 6 bases, with 17 bases separating them. CDR3 bases read: TGTGCCAGCAGCTTATTTGTAGGGGGGGCGCGCGAG. Residues: CASSLFVGGARE. The entire CDR3 protein reads CASSLFVGGAREQYF. Combining the CDR3 with reference TRBV7-2 and TRBJ2-7 gives the whole variable domain GAGVSQSPSNKVTEKGKDVELRCDPISGHTALYWYRQSLGQGLEFLIYFQGNSAPDKSGLPSDRFSAERTGGSVSTLTIQRTQQEDSAVYLCASSLFVGGAREQYFGPGTRLTVT.

In the case of this clone: The read halts 3 residues ahead of the CDR3 end, with the missing end drawn from the germline J gene. V is TRBV28 and J is TRBJ1-5; D gene ambiguous. Deletions cut 4 bases from V and 8 bases from J, with 9 bases between. CDR1 and CDR2 (germline): MDHEN, SYDVKM. The CDR3 is 12 amino acids. Incomplete CDR3 DNA: TGTGCCAGCAGTTATAGCGGGGAGCCC. Translating gives CASSYSGEP. The full CDR3 protein reads CASSYSGEPQHF.

To note about this clone: The read ends 3 residues shy of where the CDR3 ends; the end is completed using the germline J gene. This chain joins TRBV2 and TRBJ2-7; 7 nucleotides line up with TRBD1. The V gene end was trimmed by 2 bases and the J gene end by 2 bases; junction bases not matched to a gene: 6. Per germline, CDR1 SNHLY and CDR2 FYNNEI. The CDR3 extends over 15 amino acids. Incomplete CDR3 DNA: TGTGCCAGCAGTGAAAGGACAGGTGGAGCCTACGAG. This codes for CASSERTGGAYE. The whole CDR3 protein is CASSERTGGAYEQYF.

Turning to this clone: The read ends 3 residues shy of where the CDR3 ends; the end is completed using the germline J gene. The rearrangement links TRBV12-5 to TRBJ1-2, with D uncertain. Between the trimmed V and J ends, which lost 2 bases and 3 bases, there was a span of 10 bases. The germline gives CDR1 LGHNT, CDR2 FRNRAP. The CDR3 has 14 residues. The CDR3 DNA, read in part, is TGTGCTAGTGGTTTGCCGGCGGCAGACTATGGC. It encodes CASGLPAADYG. The whole CDR3 reads CASGLPAADYGYTF.

This clone shows up as medium-sized by frequency. The DNA ends 3 residues before the CDR3 does, and the rest of the CDR3 is filled in from the germline J gene. The chain joins TRBV19 to TRBJ2-1, with TRBD2 matching over 9 bases. The germline gives CDR1 LNHDA, CDR2 SQIVND (reference sequence). Unmatched junction bases numbered 9, after V lost 1 base and J lost 8 bases. This CDR3 has 16 residues. Incomplete CDR3 DNA: TGTGCCAGTAGTATAGGGCCGGCGGGAGGGCCGTATGAG. Translation gives CASSIGPAGGPYE. The complete CDR3 reads CASSIGPAGGPYEQFF.

About this clone: The read is 3 residues too short to cover the CDR3 end, so that end is filled in from the germline J gene. The chain uses TRBV19 and TRBJ1-1, with no clear D. Per the germline V gene, CDR1 is LNHDA and CDR2 is SQIVND (reference sequence). The CDR3 sequence is 15 residues long. V shed 5 bases and J shed 1 base, with 14 bases lying between them. The sequenced part of the CDR3 DNA is TGTGCCAGTAGTCAAAGCGGGGTTAAGAACACTGAA. It specifies CASSQSGVKNTE. The whole CDR3 sequence reads CASSQSGVKNTEAFF. Variable domain in full (rest from reference TRBV19 and TRBJ1-1): DGGITQSPKYLFRKEGQNVTLSCEQNLNHDAMYWYRQDPGQGLRLIYYSQIVNDFQKGDIAEGYSVSREKKESFPLTVTSAQKNPTAFYLCASSQSGVKNTEAFFGQGTRLTVV.

Details on this clone: The DNA ends 3 residues before the CDR3 does, and the rest of the CDR3 is filled in from the germline J gene. The chain couples TRBV30 to TRBJ1-5; possible D gene TRBD1, 6 bases. The CDR3 sequence is 14 residues long. Trimming cost V 5 bases and J 4 bases, with 15 bases left between them. In germline, CDR1 is GTSNPN, CDR2 SVGIG (reference sequence). CDR3 in amino acids: CAWQKQGMNQPQHF. CDR3 DNA (partial): TGTGCCTGGCAGAAACAGGGAATGAATCAGCCC.

In regard to this clone: The read terminates 3 residues before the CDR3 end, so the remaining end is supplied by the germline J gene. The chain carries TRBV7-8 and TRBJ1-5; D gene ambiguous. Germline lookup yields CDR1 SGHVS and CDR2 FQNEAQ. V was pared by 5 bases and J by 3 bases, with 11 bases between. This CDR3 is built from 14 residues. The part of the CDR3 DNA that was read is TGTGCCAGCAGCCTCACAGATCCCAATCAGCCC. Protein sequence: CASSLTDPNQP. The CDR3 reads in full as CASSLTDPNQPQHF.

About this clone itself: The DNA ends 3 residues before the CDR3 does, and the rest of the CDR3 is filled in from the germline J gene. The chain employs TRBV20-1 and TRBJ2-7; no clear D. The germline V gene encodes CDR1 DFQATT and CDR2 SNEGSKA (reference sequence). This CDR3 has 11 amino acids. Trimming removed 3 bases from V and 3 bases from J, with 6 bases in between. The CDR3: CSARYGYEQYF. The covered CDR3 bases are TGCAGTGCTAGGTACGGCTACGAG.

About this clone: The read ends 3 residues shy of where the CDR3 ends; the end is completed using the germline J gene. This chain joins TRBV5-1 and TRBJ2-7, with unresolved D. CDR3 size: 14 residues. Germline V gene data show CDR1 as SGHRS and CDR2 as YFSETQ. The germline V and J ends were trimmed by 2 bases and 0 bases, with 9 bases remaining between them. CDR3 DNA (partial): TGCGCCAGCAGCTTCCAGGTTAGCTCCTACGAG. Its protein product is CASSFQVSSYE. The full CDR3 protein reads CASSFQVSSYEQYF.

Of note for this clone: The DNA ends 3 residues before the CDR3 does, and the rest of the CDR3 is filled in from the germline J gene. The J gene is TRBJ2-6, the V gene TRBV2; weak D call: TRBD2 (6 bases). CDR3 length equals 17 residues. Trimming took 5 bases from V and 0 from J, leaving 14 bases between them. Per germline, CDR1 SNHLY and CDR2 FYNNEI. Partial CDR3 DNA: TGTGCCAGCAGTCACACACTAGCTCCCTCTGGGGCCAACGTC. It is translated as CASSHTLAPSGANV. Given in full, the CDR3 is CASSHTLAPSGANVLTF.

Worth noting for this clone: The sequence runs out 3 residues before the end of the CDR3; the remainder is reconstructed from the germline J gene. This rearrangement joins TRBV12-5 to TRBJ1-5; TRBD1 aligns across 8 bases. CDR3 size: 17 residues. CDR1 and CDR2 from the germline V gene are LGHNT and FRNRAP. With 9 bases clipped from V and 0 bases from J, the junction kept 13 bases outside the gene matches. The part of the CDR3 DNA that was read is TGTGCTAGCCGGGACAGGCCGAAACATCATAGCAATCAGCCC. Protein sequence: CASRDRPKHHSNQP. The entire CDR3 protein is CASRDRPKHHSNQPQHF.

In the case of this clone: The read gets to within 3 residues of the CDR3 end, and the germline J gene fills in the rest. This sequence joins TRBV5-8 and TRBJ1-2; TRBD1 is a possible D gene (6 bases). V lost 10 bases, J lost 6 bases, and 16 bases lay in between. The CDR3 consists of 12 residues. Looked up from germline, CDR1 is SGHTS and CDR2 is YDEGEE. CDR3 bases read: TGTGCCGTCACAGGGATTCCCGATGGC. Its protein is CAVTGIPDG. The whole CDR3 sequence reads CAVTGIPDGYTF.

As regards this clone: The CDR3 end is not reached by the read, which stops 3 residues before it; the germline J gene fills it in. The genes are TRBV4-1 and TRBJ1-3, with 8 bases matching TRBD1. The CDR3 length is 17 residues. Trimming removed 5 bases from V and 0 bases from J; junction bases left unmatched: 9. Germline CDR1 and CDR2: MGHRA and YSYEKL. This CDR3 reads CASSRQGLSLSGNTIYF. CDR3 DNA (partial): TGCGCCAGCAGCAGACAGGGGCTCTCCCTCTCTGGAAACACC.

Of note for this clone: The sequence runs out 3 residues before the end of the CDR3; the remainder is reconstructed from the germline J gene. This chain uses TRBV18 with TRBJ1-1; D is unclear. V was cut by 2 bases and J by 1 base, with 5 bases left in between. This CDR3 region has 13 residues. The germline V gene has CDR1 KGHSH and CDR2 LQKENI. This chain's CDR3 is CASSPYKNTEAFF. CDR3 bases read: TGTGCCAGCTCACCATATAAGAACACTGAA.

Worth noting for this clone: The observed sequence ends 3 residues before the CDR3 terminus, with the missing tail filled in from the germline J gene. The V and J genes are TRBV29-1 and TRBJ2-1, with D perhaps matching TRBD2 (5 bases). The CDR3 has 13 amino acids. Germline V gene lookup returns CDR1 SQVTM and CDR2 ANQGSEA. The V and J ends lost 8 bases and 6 bases respectively, with 17 bases between them. Here the CDR3 reads CSLRASAGNEQFF. CDR3 DNA, as far as it was read: TGCAGCCTCCGGGCCTCGGCGGGCAATGAG.

As for this clone: The read terminates 3 residues ahead of where the CDR3 ends, so the germline J gene completes it. V gene TRBV4-2 combines with J gene TRBJ2-7; D is possibly TRBD1 (5 bases). V dropped 0 bases and J dropped 3 bases, with 12 bases sitting between them. There are 15 residues in the CDR3. The V gene's germline CDR1 is LGHNA and CDR2 YNFKEQ. CDR3 loop: CASSQDLDGHYEQYF. The CDR3 bases that were read are TGTGCCAGCAGCCAAGATCTGGACGGACACTACGAG.

Comments on this clone: Read sequence stops 3 residues before the CDR3 end, and the germline J gene provides the missing end. The chain uses TRBV18 and TRBJ2-7, with 8 bases aligning to TRBD1. This CDR3 is built from 13 residues. Germline CDR1 KGHSH, CDR2 LQKENI. The trim removed 4 bases at V and 4 bases at J, leaving 3 bases unmatched. The covered CDR3 bases are TGTGCCAGCTCACTCGGACAGGGATACGAG. This codes for CASSLGQGYE. The complete CDR3 reads CASSLGQGYEQYF.

For this clone: A read error may produce the germline difference seen at one junction end. With the read ending 3 residues before the CDR3 end, the germline J gene is used to fill in that end. The rearrangement links TRBV7-6 to TRBJ1-2, with a weak D call TRBD1 (5 bases). The CDR3 contains 15 residues. Per germline, CDR1 SGHVS and CDR2 FNYEAQ. CDR3 loop: CASSLALGRGYDYTF. CDR3 DNA, as far as it was read: TGTGCCAGCAGCTTAGCGCTCGGTAGGGGTTATGAC.

Concerning this clone: The read halts 3 residues ahead of the CDR3 end, with the missing end drawn from the germline J gene. J is TRBJ2-1 and V is TRBV11-2; 10 nucleotides align to TRBD2. V gave up 5 bases and J gave up 7 bases; unmatched junction bases: 8. Per the germline V gene, CDR1 is SGHAT and CDR2 is FQNNGV. CDR3 length equals 15 residues. This chain's CDR3 is CASSDILAGLNEQFF. CDR3 bases read: TGTGCCAGCAGCGATATACTAGCGGGACTTAATGAG.

Turning to this clone: This same CDR3 is encoded by further DNA sequences in the sample. The part of the CDR3 DNA that was read is TGTGCCAGCAGCTTTGGACAGGGCATGAACACTGAA. It codes for CASSFGQGMNTE. The whole CDR3 reads CASSFGQGMNTEAFF. V gene TRBV5-6 combines with J gene TRBJ1-1; 8 nucleotides match TRBD1. The read stops 3 residues short of the end of the CDR3; the missing end is completed from the germline J gene. Per germline, CDR1 SGHDT and CDR2 YYEEEE. V was clipped by 2 bases and J by 0 bases; unmatched bases: 3. This CDR3 spans 15 amino acids.

On this clone itself: At one boundary the junction diverges from the germline segment, which might be a read error. Read coverage stops 3 residues before the CDR3 terminus; the germline J gene supplies the remainder. This chain connects TRBV18 to TRBJ2-7; the match to TRBD1 covers 10 bases. The CDR3 contains 14 residues. Germline loops: CDR1 KGHSH, CDR2 LQKENI. The CDR3 sequence is CVSSPDRGPYEQYF. The CDR3 DNA, read in part, is TGTGTCAGCTCCCCAGACAGGGGGCCCTACGAG.

Frequency places this clone as medium-sized. With the read ending 3 residues before the CDR3 end, the germline J gene is used to fill in that end. The chain has TRBV30 and TRBJ2-3, with a possible D match to TRBD2 (6 bases). The CDR3 sequence is 14 residues long. The germline gives CDR1 GTSNPN, CDR2 SVGIG (reference sequence). V was shortened by 3 bases and J by 6 bases, with 16 bases between the two germline ends. CDR3 DNA, as far as it was read: TGTGCCTGGAGAAAGACCTTTGGAGGGGATACG. It codes for CAWRKTFGGDT. The complete CDR3 protein is CAWRKTFGGDTQYF.

Concerning this clone itself: The CDR3 end is not reached by the read, which stops 3 residues before it; the germline J gene fills it in. This chain connects TRBV7-9 to TRBJ1-3; D gene ambiguous. Germline values: CDR1 SEHNR, CDR2 FQNEAQ (reference sequence). V lost 5 bases and J 4 bases, leaving 12 bases between the germline ends. The CDR3 has 14 amino acids. CDR3 protein: CASSATQEGNTIYF. CDR3 bases read: TGTGCCAGCAGCGCTACTCAGGAGGGAAACACC.